A selection of T cell receptor beta chains follows, all from one sample in a study of T cell responses to AZD1222 COVID-19 vaccine. Assay used: immunoSEQ multiplex PCR; TCRdb lists only in-frame clones, some missing. Among about 84,000 clones listed, approximately 83% were seen once. This sample comprised peripheral blood, obtained 28 days after the second AZD1222 dose. The receptor source for this set is an adult who received the AZD1222 COVID-19 vaccine. The CDR3 runs from the conserved cysteine through the conserved F or W. D genes are given only for firm matches. Some rows have no size entry. The others give once, few or many, or a class for an expanded clone.

j_call | v_call | d_call | clone_size | cdr3_aa | cdr3_nt
TRBJ1-6 | TRBV7-8 | NA | NA | CASSWNRENSPLHF | TGTGCCAGCAGCTGGAACAGGGAGAATTCACCCCTCCACTTT
TRBJ2-5 | TRBV5-4 | TRBD2 | NA | CASSLDPFGGAGETQYF | TGTGCCAGCAGCTTGGACCCATTCGGGGGGGCTGGGGAGACCCAGTACTTC
TRBJ1-2 | TRBV7-2 | TRBD1 | NA | CASSPNTGGIFYGYTF | TGTGCCAGCAGCCCCAATACAGGGGGCATATTCTATGGCTACACCTTC
TRBJ1-6 | TRBV14 | NA | once | CASSRGSYNSPLHF | TGTGCCAGCAGCCGAGGCTCCTATAATTCACCCCTCCACTTT
TRBJ1-6 | TRBV28 | NA | NA | CASSSGGEPLHF | TGTGCCAGCAGTTCCGGAGGCGAGCCCCTCCACTTT
TRBJ2-3 | TRBV4-2 | NA | NA | CASSPFQILSTDTQYF | TGTGCCAGCAGCCCTTTTCAGATCCTTAGCACAGATACGCAGTATTTT
TRBJ2-3 | TRBV6-5 | NA | NA | CASIGTDTQYF | TGTGCCAGCATCGGTACAGATACGCAGTATTTT
TRBJ2-7 | TRBV3-1/TRBV3-2 | TRBD1 | once | CASSQSDRVPYEQYF | TGTGCCAGCAGCCAATCGGACAGGGTTCCCTACGAGCAGTACTTC
TRBJ1-4 | TRBV5-6 | NA | NA | CASSLRVNEKLFF | TGTGCCAGCAGCTTAAGGGTTAATGAAAAACTGTTTTTT
TRBJ1-1 | TRBV10-1 | NA | few | CASSEKRNTEAFF | TGCGCCAGCAGTGAGAAGAGGAACACTGAAGCTTTCTTT
TRBJ2-3 | TRBV25-1 | NA | NA | CASRDVGSVDTQYF | TGTGCCAGCCGAGATGTAGGTTCGGTGGATACGCAGTATTTT
TRBJ2-2 | TRBV7-2 | TRBD1 | NA | CASSRDRGGTGELFF | TGTGCCAGCAGCCGGGACAGGGGAGGAACCGGGGAGCTGTTTTTT
TRBJ2-2 | TRBV28 | NA | medium-sized | CASSSIGVLNTGELFF | TGTGCCAGCAGTTCAATAGGGGTATTGAACACCGGGGAGCTGTTTTTT
TRBJ2-5 | TRBV5-1 | NA | NA | CASLPDTRQGETQYF | TGCGCCAGCTTGCCGGACACCCGTCAGGGGGAGACCCAGTACTTC
TRBJ2-7 | TRBV4-2 | TRBD2 | once | CASSQVFSGAYEQYF | TGTGCCAGCAGCCAAGTTTTTAGCGGGGCGTACGAGCAGTACTTC
TRBJ2-1 | TRBV11-2 | TRBD2 | NA | CASSLRLAGIYNEQFF | TGTGCCAGCAGTCTTCGACTAGCGGGAATATACAATGAGCAGTTCTTC
TRBJ2-1 | TRBV5-4 | NA | NA | CASRPWVYNEQFF | TGTGCCAGCAGACCTTGGGTGTACAATGAGCAGTTCTTC
TRBJ2-6 | TRBV5-4 | NA | few | CASSAGSGANVLTF | TGTGCCAGCAGCGCAGGATCTGGGGCCAACGTCCTGACTTTC
TRBJ1-1 | TRBV6-5 | NA | NA | CASSASVGTEAFF | TGTGCCAGCAGCGCTAGTGTCGGGACTGAAGCTTTCTTT
TRBJ2-3 | TRBV6-5 | NA | NA | CASSSHTKPSTDTQYF | TGTGCCAGCAGTTCCCACACAAAACCTAGCACAGATACGCAGTATTTT
TRBJ2-5 | TRBV9 | NA | NA | CASSVAIRVGETQYF | TGTGCCAGCAGCGTAGCCATCAGGGTTGGGGAGACCCAGTACTTC
TRBJ2-5 | TRBV5-1 | TRBD2 | once | CASSPSGGPQETQYF | TGCGCCAGCAGCCCCTCGGGGGGGCCCCAAGAGACCCAGTACTTC
TRBJ1-5 | TRBV3-1/TRBV3-2 | NA | NA | CASSQAGGNQPQHF | TGTGCCAGCAGCCAAGCAGGGGGCAATCAGCCCCAGCATTTT
TRBJ2-1 | TRBV4-1 | TRBD1 | NA | CASSQERGGQGVGEQFF | TGCGCCAGCAGCCAAGAGAGAGGGGGACAGGGGGTGGGTGAGCAGTTCTTC
TRBJ1-4 | TRBV30 | TRBD1 | few | CAWSVKGGQVDEKLFF | TGTGCCTGGAGTGTAAAAGGCGGACAGGTGGATGAAAAACTGTTTTTT
TRBJ1-4 | TRBV2 | TRBD1 | few | CASSEATGQGYNEKLFF | TGTGCCAGCAGTGAAGCAACGGGACAGGGGTATAATGAAAAACTGTTTTTT
TRBJ2-3 | TRBV9 | NA | NA | CASTDGNGLADTQYF | TGTGCCAGCACGGACGGCAACGGGCTCGCAGATACGCAGTATTTT
TRBJ1-1 | TRBV27 | NA | NA | CASSWGLNTEAFF | TGTGCCAGCAGCTGGGGGTTGAACACTGAAGCTTTCTTT
TRBJ2-7 | TRBV9 | NA | NA | CASSVGLGASYEQYF | TGTGCCAGCAGCGTTGGTCTGGGGGCTAGCTACGAGCAGTACTTC
TRBJ2-3 | TRBV6-2/TRBV6-3 | NA | NA | CASSYYTDTQYF | TGTGCCAGCAGTTACTATACAGATACGCAGTATTTT
TRBJ1-1 | TRBV14 | TRBD1 | NA | CASSRNRQGNTEAFF | TGTGCCAGCAGCCGCAACCGACAGGGAAACACTGAAGCTTTCTTT
TRBJ2-7 | TRBV5-4 | TRBD1 | NA | CASSLMDRGHEQYF | TGTGCCAGCAGCTTGATGGACAGGGGCCACGAGCAGTACTTC
TRBJ2-3 | TRBV5-4 | TRBD1 | NA | CASSLKGATGDLTDTQYF | TGTGCCAGCAGCTTAAAAGGGGCGACAGGGGACCTCACAGATACGCAGTATTTT